This TCR beta chain was documented in a study of T cell changes during pregnancy in multiple sclerosis. Clones were sequenced by immunoSEQ multiplex PCR, and TCRdb holds only the in-frame ones, with some missing. The sample carries about 51,000 clones, 93% recorded once. The sequence was collected from a female donor with multiple sclerosis, enrolled in a pregnancy study. The specimen comprised peripheral blood, sampled in the second trimester of pregnancy.

The CDR3 nucleotides are TGTGCCAGCAGTCAGACTAGCGCGATCGGTGAGCAGTTCTTC. Amino acids: CASSQTSAIGEQFF. The chain combines TRBV4-2 with TRBJ2-1; 8 bases fit TRBD2. Germline lookup yields CDR1 LGHNA and CDR2 YNFKEQ. V was pared by 6 bases and J by 9 bases, with 10 bases of the junction left unmatched. There are 14 residues in the CDR3.